This TCR beta chain was observed in a study of cytomegalovirus exposure and HLA in healthy donors. Study-level results: In vitro, three CMV-associated chains proved specific for CMV antigens. Among TCR beta chains of equal frequency, HLA-associated ones were more clonally expanded in a later analysis. Per a later analysis, 18,000 or so TCR beta sequences showed association with HLA alleles at 0.05 false discovery rate.

Trimming removed 6 bases from V and 4 bases from J; junction bases left unmatched: 5. There are 13 residues in the CDR3. Germline V CDR1 and CDR2: MNHEY, SMNVEV (reference sequence). Both 60 Vbeta primers and 13 Jbeta primers went into the PCR. Only in-frame clones appear in the TCRdb table, and some are missing; sequencing was by immunoSEQ multiplex PCR. The repertoire holds about 190,000 clones, with 75% to 90% as singletons. This clone was seen just once. Its target is not known. The TCR was taken from a man in his forties in good health and CMV-seropositive. The chain couples TRBV27 to TRBJ2-7; 8 positions match TRBD1. Sequenced: PBMCs. This chain's CDR3 is CASRAGGIYEQYF. The CDR3 DNA reads as TGTGCCAGCAGGGCAGGGGGCATATACGAGCAGTACTTC.